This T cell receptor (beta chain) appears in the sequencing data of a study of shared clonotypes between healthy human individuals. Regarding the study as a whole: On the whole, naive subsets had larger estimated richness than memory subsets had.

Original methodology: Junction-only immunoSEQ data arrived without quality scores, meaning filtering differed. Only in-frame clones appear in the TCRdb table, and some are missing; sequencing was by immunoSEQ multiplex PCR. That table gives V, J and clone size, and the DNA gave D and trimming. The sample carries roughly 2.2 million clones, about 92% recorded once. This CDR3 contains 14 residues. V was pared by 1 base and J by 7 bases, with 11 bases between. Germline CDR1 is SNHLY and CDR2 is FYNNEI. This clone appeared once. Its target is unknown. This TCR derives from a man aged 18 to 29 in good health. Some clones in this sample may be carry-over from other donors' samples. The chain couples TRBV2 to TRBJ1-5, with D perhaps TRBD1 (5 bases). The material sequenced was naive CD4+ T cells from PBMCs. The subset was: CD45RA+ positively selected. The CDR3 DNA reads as TGTGCCAGCAGTGAAGGCTCAGGGTACCAGCCCCAGCATTTT. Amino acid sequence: CASSEGSGYQPQHF.